Presented here are 23 T cell receptor beta chains from one specimen sequenced in a study of T cell responses to AZD1222 COVID-19 vaccine. Sequencing was performed with immunoSEQ multiplex PCR; in TCRdb, only in-frame clones are kept and a portion is missing. The profile shows approximately 120,000 clones, about 83% of them singletons. The sample here was peripheral blood, taken on day 0 of AZD1222 vaccination. These receptors were taken from an adult in good health.

This rearrangement joins TRBV27 to TRBJ1-2, with D possibly being TRBD1 (5 bases). Germline V lookup: CDR1 MNHEY, CDR2 SMNVEV (reference sequence). This CDR3 contains 15 residues. Trimming pared 6 bases from V and 0 bases from J, leaving 14 bases between. The CDR3 bases are TGTGCCAGCAGGAAGACAGCCCCAGCTAACTATGGCTACACCTTC. It is translated as CASRKTAPANYGYTF.

The chain couples TRBV28 to TRBJ1-2; D is ambiguous. Trimming removed 0 bases at V and 4 bases at J, with 12 bases between. CDR3 length equals 15 residues. Looked up from germline, CDR1 is MDHEN and CDR2 is SYDVKM. The CDR3 coding sequence is TGTGCCAGCAGTTTATGGAATGAGGGAACCTATGGCTACACCTTC. Translating it yields CASSLWNEGTYGYTF.

V gene TRBV11-2 combines with J gene TRBJ1-1; no firm D call. Germline CDR1 and CDR2: SGHAT and FQNNGV. The ends were cut back, 5 bases at V and 5 bases at J, with 12 bases in the middle. This CDR3 spans 13 amino acids. CDR3 nucleotide sequence: TGTGCCAGCAGCCTTACTCCCACTACTGAAGCTTTCTTT. Protein sequence: CASSLTPTTEAFF.

The CDR3, as DNA: TGTGCCACTCCGGACGGCTCTGGAAACACCATATATTTT. As protein: CATPDGSGNTIYF. This rearrangement joins TRBV19 to TRBJ1-3, with D hard to call. The CDR3 consists of 13 residues. V lost 10 bases to trimming and J lost 0 bases, with 10 bases between them. Germline V gene sequence: CDR1 LNHDA, CDR2 SQIVND (reference sequence).

This rearrangement joins TRBV19 to TRBJ2-2; 7 nucleotides line up with TRBD2. The V and J ends lost 6 bases and 6 bases, in that order; junction bases with no gene match: 7. From germline, CDR1 is LNHDA and CDR2 SQIVND (reference sequence). The CDR3 has 14 amino acids. CDR3 nucleotide sequence: TGTGCCAGTAGAAGGACTAGTTCCGCCGGGGAGCTGTTTTTT. Translating it yields CASRRTSSAGELFF.

V and J are TRBV7-2 and TRBJ2-2; D uncertain. The V gene lost 1 base and the J gene lost 4 bases, with 10 bases spanning the gap. The CDR3 extends over 15 amino acids. Germline V gives CDR1 SGHTA, CDR2 FQGNSA. Written as DNA, the CDR3 is TGTGCCAGCAGCTTAGGGCAGTTCCCCACCGGGGAGCTGTTTTTT. It codes for CASSLGQFPTGELFF.

V is TRBV23-1 and J is TRBJ1-1; D uncertain. TRBV23-1 is an ORF, and what it does is uncertain. V dropped 6 bases and J dropped 0 bases, with 11 bases sitting between them. The CDR3 consists of 14 residues. CDR3 amino acids: CASSCGLLNTEAFF. CDR3 nucleotides: TGCGCCAGCAGCTGCGGGCTCCTGAACACTGAAGCTTTCTTT.

The CDR3: CASSRANYNEQFF. CDR3 in DNA: TGTGCCAGCAGTCGGGCGAACTACAATGAGCAGTTCTTC. The V gene is TRBV27, the J gene TRBJ2-1; D ambiguous. V lost 5 bases and J lost 3, with 8 bases in between. There are 13 residues in the CDR3. CDR1 is MNHEY, CDR2 SMNVEV, per germline (reference sequence).

This clone was seen a single time. In nucleotides, the CDR3 is TGTGCCAGCAGTGGGGCAGGTACCTACGAGCAGTACTTC. Translating it yields CASSGAGTYEQYF. The rearrangement uses TRBV2 and TRBJ2-7; the D is unclear. Germline lookup yields CDR1 SNHLY and CDR2 FYNNEI. Trimming left V 4 bases short and J 2 bases short, with 9 bases between. The CDR3 sequence is 13 residues long.

This clone was seen only once. DNA for the CDR3: TGTGCCAGCAGCTCAGATTACAGGCTAGGAAACACTGAAGCTTTCTTT. Translation: CASSSDYRLGNTEAFF. This chain connects TRBV7-8 to TRBJ1-1; perhaps TRBD1 as D (5 bases). From germline, CDR1 is SGHVS and CDR2 FQNEAQ. The CDR3 is made up of 16 amino acids. Trimming stripped 4 bases from V and 2 bases from J, with 17 bases between.

This clone turned up a few times. J is TRBJ1-1 and V is TRBV19, with D hard to call. Germline CDR1 LNHDA, CDR2 SQIVND (reference sequence). The CDR3 has 14 residues. V was pared by 6 bases and J by 1 base, with 12 bases between. CDR3 residues: CASRPAAKNTEAFF. In DNA form, the CDR3 reads TGTGCCAGTAGGCCCGCTGCAAAGAACACTGAAGCTTTCTTT.

The chain couples TRBV28 to TRBJ2-7, with D possibly TRBD1 on 5 matching bases. CDR1 is MDHEN, CDR2 SYDVKM, per germline. V dropped 5 bases and J dropped 5 bases, with 22 bases sitting between them. The CDR3 is 16 amino acids. The CDR3 here is CASSPHPGNSKDEQYF. The CDR3, as DNA: TGTGCCAGCAGTCCCCATCCAGGGAATTCGAAGGACGAGCAGTACTTC.

The V and J genes are TRBV28 and TRBJ1-5; D unresolved. Germline V gene data show CDR1 as MDHEN and CDR2 as SYDVKM. Trimming cost V 3 bases and J 1 base, with 7 bases left between them. The CDR3 is 14 residues long. The CDR3 loop reads CASSFLLSNQPQHF. CDR3 DNA sequence: TGTGCCAGCAGTTTTTTGTTGAGCAATCAGCCCCAGCATTTT.

The genes are TRBV28 and TRBJ1-2; no clear D gene. V dropped 6 bases and J dropped 2 bases, with 7 bases sitting between them. Germline lookup yields CDR1 MDHEN and CDR2 SYDVKM. The CDR3 loop spans 12 amino acids. As DNA, the CDR3 is TGTGCCAGCAGGCAGGAAAACTATGGCTACACCTTC. Protein product: CASRQENYGYTF.

The chain recombines TRBV7-2 with TRBJ2-7; D is undetermined. The CDR3 totals 12 residues. V was cut by 2 bases and J by 7 bases, with 9 bases left in between. CDR1 is SGHTA and CDR2 is FQGNSA in the germline V gene. The CDR3 loop reads CASSLPHLEQYF. Written as DNA, the CDR3 is TGTGCCAGCAGCTTACCCCACTTGGAGCAGTACTTC.

This rearrangement joins TRBV5-1 to TRBJ2-7, with 11 bases that match TRBD2. V gave up 4 bases and J gave up 7 bases; unmatched junction bases: 10. From germline, CDR1 is SGHRS and CDR2 YFSETQ. The CDR3 is 15 amino acids. CDR3 coding DNA: TGCGCCAGCAGCAACCCGGGACTAGCGGCCCCGGAGCAGTACTTC. Translating gives CASSNPGLAAPEQYF.

The chain is built from TRBV30 and TRBJ1-2; TRBD1 matches 9 bases. CDR3 length: 16 amino acids. J lost 5 bases, V lost 4 bases, and 14 bases had no gene match. Germline CDR1 reads GTSNPN; CDR2 reads SVGIG (reference sequence). CDR3 sequence: CAWTTGGPTSVYGYTF. CDR3 nucleotides: TGTGCCTGGACTACAGGGGGCCCGACTTCTGTTTATGGCTACACCTTC. The whole variable domain, filled in from reference TRBV30 and TRBJ1-2, reads SQTIHQWPATLVQPVGSPLSLECTVEGTSNPNLYWYRQAAGRGLQLLFYSVGIGQISSEVPQNLSASRPQDRQFILSSKKLLLSDSGFYLCAWTTGGPTSVYGYTFGSGTRLTVV.

This rearrangement joins TRBV20-1 to TRBJ2-2; a possible D gene is TRBD2 (6 bases). V lost 3 bases and J lost 0, with 11 bases in between. The CDR3 length is 15 residues. Germline V CDR1 and CDR2: DFQATT, SNEGSKA (reference sequence). The CDR3 nucleotides are TGCAGTGCTAGTCTCGCGGGATCGAACACCGGGGAGCTGTTTTTT. This encodes CSASLAGSNTGELFF.

This clone came up a few times. This sequence joins TRBV11-2 and TRBJ2-2; perhaps TRBD2 as D (5 bases). The CDR3 is made up of 13 amino acids. V lost 5 bases, J lost 15 bases, and 19 bases lay in between. Germline CDR1 SGHAT, CDR2 FQNNGV. The CDR3 DNA reads TGTGCCAGCAGCCCTCTGAGGGAACGGAGGATGTTTTTT. Protein: CASSPLRERRMFF.

The genes are TRBV27 and TRBJ2-1, with TRBD2 matching over 7 bases. The CDR3 has 15 residues. Unmatched junction bases numbered 11, after V lost 10 bases and J lost 2 bases. Germline values: CDR1 MNHEY, CDR2 SMNVEV (reference sequence). CDR3 in DNA: TGTGCCACCGCGAGGCTAGCGGACCCCTACAATGAGCAGTTCTTC. Its protein is CATARLADPYNEQFF.

The chain recombines TRBV19 with TRBJ1-1, with 8 nucleotides matching TRBD1. The CDR3 runs to 17 residues. Germline trimming cut 2 bases from V and 4 bases from J; bases unmatched to any gene: 12. Germline V gives CDR1 LNHDA, CDR2 SQIVND (reference sequence). Here the CDR3 reads CASSIRSRGRIGTEAFF. The CDR3 DNA reads TGTGCCAGTAGTATAAGATCCAGGGGGCGAATCGGCACTGAAGCTTTCTTT. Full variable domain (rest looked up from reference TRBV19 and TRBJ1-1): DGGITQSPKYLFRKEGQNVTLSCEQNLNHDAMYWYRQDPGQGLRLIYYSQIVNDFQKGDIAEGYSVSREKKESFPLTVTSAQKNPTAFYLCASSIRSRGRIGTEAFFGQGTRLTVV.

There are a few counts of this clone. The rearrangement joins TRBV28 to TRBJ2-1; 8 bases are a match to TRBD2. The CDR3 consists of 17 residues. CDR1 is MDHEN, CDR2 SYDVKM, per germline. The J segment lost 10 bases and the V segment lost 5 bases, leaving 19 bases of the junction unmatched. The CDR3 region is CASSTSLRGGRSKEQFF. The CDR3 DNA reads as TGTGCCAGCAGTACCTCGCTCAGGGGCGGGAGGTCGAAGGAGCAGTTCTTC. The full variable domain, rest sourced from reference TRBV28 and TRBJ2-1, is DVKVTQSSRYLVKRTGEKVFLECVQDMDHENMFWYRQDPGLGLRLIYFSYDVKMKEKGDIPEGYSVSREKKERFSLILESASTNQTSMYLCASSTSLRGGRSKEQFFGPGTRLTVL.

The CDR3 DNA reads as TGTGCCAGCAGTTTCGACAGCTCTGGGGCCAACGTCCTGACTTTC. Amino acid sequence: CASSFDSSGANVLTF. The chain couples TRBV28 to TRBJ2-6; tentative D call: TRBD1 (5 bases). This CDR3 contains 15 residues. The V gene lost 3 bases and the J gene lost 0 bases, with 6 bases spanning the gap. CDR1 is MDHEN and CDR2 is SYDVKM in the germline V gene. Full variable domain (remainder filled in from reference TRBV28 and TRBJ2-6): DVKVTQSSRYLVKRTGEKVFLECVQDMDHENMFWYRQDPGLGLRLIYFSYDVKMKEKGDIPEGYSVSREKKERFSLILESASTNQTSMYLCASSFDSSGANVLTFGAGSRLTVL.